Given below is one TCR beta chain in context. Its antigen is still unknown. These data belong to a study of cytomegalovirus exposure and HLA in healthy donors. Study-level results: Associated with cytomegalovirus, according to the listing, were 150 to 200 TCR beta chains. The authors confirmed in vitro that a few CMV-associated chains were specific for CMV antigens. A later analysis showed TCR association rates differing by HLA locus, peaking at DRB1 and lowest at HLA-C. Published work reported that the classifier diagnosed cytomegalovirus status with high specificity and sensitivity.

Use of 60 Vbeta and 13 Jbeta primers characterized the PCR. Assay: immunoSEQ multiplex PCR; the TCRdb copy retains only in-frame clones and omits some. The sample lists over 150,000 clones; roughly 87% were seen once. Losses at the gene ends were 1 base for V and 9 bases for J; bases not matched to a gene: 12. This CDR3 is built from 16 residues. Germline assignment: CDR1 SGHTA and CDR2 FQGNSA. The chain uses TRBV7-2 and TRBJ2-5, with TRBD1 matching over 9 bases. The origin of this receptor is a woman aged 25-40 years in good health and CMV-seronegative. Sample: PBMCs. The CDR3 sequence is CASSLGGGGQGWAQYF. CDR3 DNA: TGTGCCAGCAGCTTAGGGGGCGGGGGACAGGGTTGGGCCCAGTACTTC.